The 10 T cell receptor beta chains given below trace back to one sample, sequenced in a study of blood T cell repertoires in COVID-19. Here immunoSEQ multiplex PCR was the method, and the copy in TCRdb shows in-frame clones only, minus some. The table shows about 240,000 clones, with roughly 87% occurring only once. Sequencing was carried out using peripheral blood. The source of these receptors is a man aged 55 to 70 who had recovered from COVID-19.

This clone was observed a few times. The rearrangement links TRBV5-1 to TRBJ2-1; a possible D gene is TRBD1 (6 bases). Germline V lookup: CDR1 SGHRS, CDR2 YFSETQ. This CDR3 region has 14 residues. V was shortened by 4 bases and J by 8 bases, with 16 bases between the two germline ends. CDR3 coding DNA: TGCGCCAGCAGCCTAACGACAGGTAGTGATGAGCAGTTCTTC. Translation: CASSLTTGSDEQFF.

The genes are TRBV5-5 and TRBJ2-1; 8 nucleotides agree with TRBD2. Unmatched junction bases numbered 9, after V lost 0 bases and J lost 4 bases. Germline V gene data show CDR1 as SGHKS and CDR2 as YYEKEE (reference sequence). This CDR3 spans 17 amino acids. CDR3 residues: CASSLEPAGDPYNEQFF. CDR3 DNA sequence: TGTGCCAGCAGCTTGGAACCAGCGGGGGATCCATACAATGAGCAGTTCTTC.

This clone was observed a few times. The chain has TRBV19 and TRBJ2-2, with D unresolved. In germline, CDR1 is LNHDA, CDR2 SQIVND (reference sequence). V was shortened by 0 bases and J by 4 bases, with 6 bases between the two germline ends. The CDR3 runs to 14 residues. As DNA, the CDR3 is TGTGCCAGTAGTATAGACAGAAGCACCGGGGAGCTGTTTTTT. It encodes CASSIDRSTGELFF.

The gene calls are TRBV6-5 and TRBJ2-5; a possible D gene is TRBD2 (5 bases). V shed 5 bases and J shed 5 bases, with 12 bases lying between them. The CDR3 totals 13 residues. The germline gives CDR1 MNHEY, CDR2 SVGAGI. This CDR3 reads CASSTTRRETQYF. The CDR3 DNA is TGTGCCAGCAGTACGACACGGAGGGAGACCCAGTACTTC.

The CDR3 DNA is TGTGCCAGTAGTACCCGATACAGGTCCCAAGGAAGGGACGAGCAGTACTTC. Protein sequence: CASSTRYRSQGRDEQYF. The V call is TRBV19, the J call TRBJ2-7; D is perhaps TRBD1 (5 bases). This CDR3 is 17 amino acids long. V lost 4 bases and J 5 bases, leaving 24 bases between the germline ends. Germline V CDR1 and CDR2: LNHDA, SQIVND (reference sequence). Filled out from reference TRBV19 and TRBJ2-7, the complete variable domain reads DGGITQSPKYLFRKEGQNVTLSCEQNLNHDAMYWYRQDPGQGLRLIYYSQIVNDFQKGDIAEGYSVSREKKESFPLTVTSAQKNPTAFYLCASSTRYRSQGRDEQYFGPGTRLTVT.

This rearrangement joins TRBV29-1 to TRBJ2-1; the match to TRBD2 covers 8 bases. J lost 9 bases, V lost 2 bases, and 18 bases had no gene match. The CDR3 loop spans 17 amino acids. CDR1 and CDR2 (germline): SQVTM, ANQGSEA. CDR3 in amino acids: CSVESASGGVQVFEQFF. The CDR3 DNA follows: TGCAGCGTTGAATCCGCCAGCGGGGGTGTGCAGGTGTTTGAGCAGTTCTTC.

The chain joins TRBV7-2 to TRBJ1-2; D is possibly TRBD1 (6 bases). V was trimmed by 1 base and J by 4 bases, leaving 13 bases between them. The CDR3 sequence is 15 residues long. Germline CDR1 and CDR2: SGHTA and FQGNSA. CDR3 DNA sequence: TGTGCCAGCAGCTTAGAAGGGGGGGCGCCCTATGGCTACACCTTC. This codes for CASSLEGGAPYGYTF.

This rearrangement joins TRBV10-1 to TRBJ1-1, with D unclear. The CDR3 totals 11 residues. V was trimmed by 8 bases and J by 6 bases, leaving 10 bases between them. Germline V CDR1 and CDR2: WNHNN, SYGVQD (reference sequence). In DNA form, the CDR3 reads TGCGCCAGCGGGAGGGATCCTGAAGCTTTCTTT. Protein product: CASGRDPEAFF.

The V gene is TRBV7-2, the J gene TRBJ2-7, with 8 nucleotides matching TRBD2. Per germline, CDR1 SGHTA and CDR2 FQGNSA. With V trimmed by 1 base and J by 3 bases, 5 bases remained unmatched. This CDR3 is 15 amino acids long. This CDR3 reads CASSLGRGENYEQYF. Written as DNA, the CDR3 is TGTGCCAGCAGCTTAGGGCGGGGGGAGAACTACGAGCAGTACTTC.

This chain joins TRBV27 and TRBJ1-4; perhaps TRBD1 as D (5 bases). Germline V gene lookup returns CDR1 MNHEY and CDR2 SMNVEV (reference sequence). This CDR3 has 13 residues. Trimming left V 6 bases short and J 8 bases short, with 13 bases between. Written as DNA, the CDR3 is TGTGCCAGCAGCTCCAGGGTGGGAGAAAAACTGTTTTTT. The encoded protein is CASSSRVGEKLFF.